This T cell receptor beta chain is from a study of cytomegalovirus exposure and HLA in healthy donors. Study-wide findings and caveats: The productive fraction for most TCR beta V segments was about 90% or about 30% in an earlier analysis. Follow-up analysis found HLA locus-dependent TCR association rates, highest for DRB1 and lowest for HLA-C. Reports described diagnosis of cytomegalovirus status by the classifier as highly specific and sensitive.

V lost 1 base, J lost 0 bases, and 3 bases stayed unmatched. Germline V gene data show CDR1 as SGHRS and CDR2 as YFSETQ. The CDR3 has 15 residues. As regards this clone: Its antigen is not identified.

This PCR relied on a set of 60 Vbeta primers and 13 Jbeta primers. Profiled with immunoSEQ multiplex PCR; TCRdb holds only in-frame clones, not every one. Among about 120,000 clones listed, around four fifths were seen once. This clonotype was sampled from a man in his 60s in good health and CMV-seropositive. The sample was PBMCs. The chain uses TRBV5-1 and TRBJ2-5; 7 nucleotides match TRBD2. The DNA for the CDR3 is TGCGCCAGCAGCTTGCCCCGGGGGGACCAAGAGACCCAGTACTTC. Translated, it gives CASSLPRGDQETQYF.